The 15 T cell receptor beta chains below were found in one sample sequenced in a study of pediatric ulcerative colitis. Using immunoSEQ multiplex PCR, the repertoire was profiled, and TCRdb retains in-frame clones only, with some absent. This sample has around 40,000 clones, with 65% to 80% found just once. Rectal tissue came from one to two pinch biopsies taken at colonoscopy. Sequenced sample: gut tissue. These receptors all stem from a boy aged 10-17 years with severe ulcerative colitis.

The CDR3 loop is CAISGTDLDTIYF. The DNA of the CDR3 is TGTGCCATCAGTGGGACAGATCTAGACACCATATATTTT. The rearrangement uses TRBV10-3 and TRBJ1-3; perhaps TRBD1 as D (6 bases). CDR1 and CDR2 (germline): ENHRY, SYGVKD. The CDR3 runs 13 residues. V dropped 4 bases and J dropped 8 bases, with 12 bases sitting between them.

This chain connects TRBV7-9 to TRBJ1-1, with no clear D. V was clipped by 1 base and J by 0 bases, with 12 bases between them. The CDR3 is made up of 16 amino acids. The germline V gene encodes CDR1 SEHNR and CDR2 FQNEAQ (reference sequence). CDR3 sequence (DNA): TGTGCCAGCAGCTTAGGTGGGCAGGTCATGAACACTGAAGCTTTCTTT. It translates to CASSLGGQVMNTEAFF.

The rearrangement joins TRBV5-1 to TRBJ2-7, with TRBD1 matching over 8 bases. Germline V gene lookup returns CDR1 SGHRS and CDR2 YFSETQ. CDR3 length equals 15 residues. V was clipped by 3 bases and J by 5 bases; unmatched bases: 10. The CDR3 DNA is TGCGCCAGCAGCTCCCTCGGGACAGGTGGCCACGAGCAGTACTTC. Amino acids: CASSSLGTGGHEQYF.

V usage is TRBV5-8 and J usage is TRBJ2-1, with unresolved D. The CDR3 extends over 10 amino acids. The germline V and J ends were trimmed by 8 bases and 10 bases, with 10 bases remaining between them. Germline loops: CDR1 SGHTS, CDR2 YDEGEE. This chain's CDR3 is CASRLDEQFF. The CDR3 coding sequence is TGTGCCAGTAGGCTAGACGAGCAGTTCTTC.

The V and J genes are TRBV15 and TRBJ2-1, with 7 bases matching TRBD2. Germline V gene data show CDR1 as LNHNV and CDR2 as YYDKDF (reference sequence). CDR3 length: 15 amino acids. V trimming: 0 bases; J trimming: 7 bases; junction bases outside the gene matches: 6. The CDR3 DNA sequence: TGTGCCACCAGCAGAGAGGGGCGGCGGGGGAATGAGCAGTTCTTC. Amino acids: CATSREGRRGNEQFF.

The CDR3 DNA is TGCGCCAGCAGCATCCCAGGGCGTTACTCTGGAAACACCATATATTTT. This gives the protein CASSIPGRYSGNTIYF. This chain links TRBV5-1 with TRBJ1-3; tentative D call: TRBD1 (5 bases). Germline loops: CDR1 SGHRS, CDR2 YFSETQ. V was pared by 4 bases and J by 0 bases, with 14 bases between. There are 16 residues in the CDR3.

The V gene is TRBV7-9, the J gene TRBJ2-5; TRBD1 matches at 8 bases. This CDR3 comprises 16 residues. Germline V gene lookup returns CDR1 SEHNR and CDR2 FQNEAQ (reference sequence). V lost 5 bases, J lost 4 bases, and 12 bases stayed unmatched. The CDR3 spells CASSLGTGSGLETQYF. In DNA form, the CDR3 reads TGTGCCAGCAGCCTTGGGACAGGTTCGGGGCTAGAGACCCAGTACTTC.

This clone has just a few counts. CDR3 in DNA: TGTGCCAGCAGCTTCCCAGGGGCTGGAACAGATACGCAGTATTTT. It translates to CASSFPGAGTDTQYF. The genes are TRBV13 and TRBJ2-3; tentatively, D is TRBD1 (6 bases). The germline V gene has CDR1 PRHDT and CDR2 FYEKMQ (reference sequence). The CDR3 is made up of 15 amino acids. Trimming cost V 3 bases and J 3 bases, with 13 bases left between them.

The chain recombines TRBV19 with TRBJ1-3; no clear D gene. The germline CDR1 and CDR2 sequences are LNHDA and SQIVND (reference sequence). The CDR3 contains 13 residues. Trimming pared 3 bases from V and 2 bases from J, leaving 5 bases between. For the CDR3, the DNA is TGTGCCAGTAGTATCGGGGCTGGAAACACCATATATTTT. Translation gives CASSIGAGNTIYF.

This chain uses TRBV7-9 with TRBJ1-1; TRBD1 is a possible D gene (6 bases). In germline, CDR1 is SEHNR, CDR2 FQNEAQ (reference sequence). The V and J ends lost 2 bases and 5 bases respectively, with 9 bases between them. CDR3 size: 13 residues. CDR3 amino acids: CASSLMGATEAFF. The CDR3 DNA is TGTGCCAGCAGCTTAATGGGGGCGACTGAAGCTTTCTTT.

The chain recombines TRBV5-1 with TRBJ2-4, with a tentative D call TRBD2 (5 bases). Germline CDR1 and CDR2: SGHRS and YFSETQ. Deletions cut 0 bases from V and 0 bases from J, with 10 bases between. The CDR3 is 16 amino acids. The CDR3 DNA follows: TGCGCCAGCAGCTTGGCACCGGGAACAGCCAAAAACATTCAGTACTTC. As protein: CASSLAPGTAKNIQYF.

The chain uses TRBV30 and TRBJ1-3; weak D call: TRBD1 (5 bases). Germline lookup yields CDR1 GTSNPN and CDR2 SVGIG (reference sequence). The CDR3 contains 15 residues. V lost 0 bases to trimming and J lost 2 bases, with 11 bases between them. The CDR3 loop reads CAWSVSRAAGNTIYF. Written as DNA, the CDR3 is TGTGCCTGGAGTGTGTCCAGGGCGGCTGGAAACACCATATATTTT. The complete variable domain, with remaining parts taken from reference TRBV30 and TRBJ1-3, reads SQTIHQWPATLVQPVGSPLSLECTVEGTSNPNLYWYRQAAGRGLQLLFYSVGIGQISSEVPQNLSASRPQDRQFILSSKKLLLSDSGFYLCAWSVSRAAGNTIYFGEGSWLTVV.

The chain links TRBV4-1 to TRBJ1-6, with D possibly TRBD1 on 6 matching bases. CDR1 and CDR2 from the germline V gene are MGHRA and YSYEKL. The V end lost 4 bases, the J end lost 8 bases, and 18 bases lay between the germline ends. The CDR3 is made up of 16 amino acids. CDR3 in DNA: TGCGCCAGCAGCCTACGGCTGACAGGCGCCGATTCACCCCTCCACTTT. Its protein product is CASSLRLTGADSPLHF.

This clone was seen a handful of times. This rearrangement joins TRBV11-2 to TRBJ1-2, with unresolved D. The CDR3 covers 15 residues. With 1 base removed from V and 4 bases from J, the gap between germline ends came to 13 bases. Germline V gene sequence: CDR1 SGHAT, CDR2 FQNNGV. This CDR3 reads CASSLGGRAFYGYTF. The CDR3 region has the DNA TGTGCCAGCAGCTTAGGAGGACGGGCCTTCTATGGCTACACCTTC.

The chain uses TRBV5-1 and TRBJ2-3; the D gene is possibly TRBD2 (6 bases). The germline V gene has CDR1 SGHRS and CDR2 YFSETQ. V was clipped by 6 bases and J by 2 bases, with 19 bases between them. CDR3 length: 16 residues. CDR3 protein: CASKLVGGDHTDTQYF. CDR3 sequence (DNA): TGCGCCAGCAAACTAGTGGGGGGAGACCACACAGATACGCAGTATTTT.